A single sample gave rise to the 14 T cell receptor beta chains below, sequenced in a study of cytomegalovirus exposure and HLA in healthy donors. PCR employed 60 Vbeta and 13 Jbeta primers. Only in-frame clones appear in the TCRdb table, and some are missing; sequencing was by immunoSEQ multiplex PCR. The sample lists some 130,000 clones, roughly 80% occurring once. Specimen: PBMCs. Receptor source: a girl aged 2-9 years in good health and CMV-seronegative.

V usage is TRBV4-1 and J usage is TRBJ2-7, with D tentatively TRBD2 (6 bases). Germline CDR1 reads MGHRA; CDR2 reads YSYEKL. Trimming cost V 5 bases and J 2 bases, with 16 bases left between them. The CDR3 sequence is 15 residues long. CDR3 sequence reads: CASSARDSGTYEQYF. The CDR3 nucleotides read TGCGCCAGCAGCGCCCGCGATAGCGGAACCTACGAGCAGTACTTC.

This clone was counted a few times. The CDR3 is CASSQGEGAYEQYF. The CDR3 bases are TGTGCCAGCAGCCAAGGCGAGGGGGCGTACGAGCAGTACTTC. The chain joins TRBV4-2 to TRBJ2-7, with 7 bases lining up with TRBD1. The trim removed 1 base at V and 4 bases at J, leaving 4 bases unmatched. This CDR3 is built from 14 residues. Looked up from germline, CDR1 is LGHNA and CDR2 is YNFKEQ.

The chain recombines TRBV28 with TRBJ2-6; tentative D call: TRBD1 (5 bases). The germline V gene encodes CDR1 MDHEN and CDR2 SYDVKM. The CDR3 runs 14 residues. V was pared by 5 bases and J by 9 bases, with 14 bases between. In DNA, the CDR3 is TGTGCCAGCAGTCCCAGGGCCCGGAGCAACGTCCTGACTTTC. This sequence encodes CASSPRARSNVLTF.

J is TRBJ2-7 and V is TRBV6-6; TRBD2 might be the D (6 bases). The CDR3 is 14 amino acids. Germline CDR1 reads MNHNY; CDR2 reads SVGAGI (reference sequence). Trimming removed 6 bases at V and 2 bases at J, with 14 bases between. The CDR3 is CASRRLEQTYEQYF. As DNA, the CDR3 is TGTGCCAGCAGACGACTAGAACAAACCTACGAGCAGTACTTC.

In this sample, this clone turned up a few times. The chain combines TRBV25-1 with TRBJ2-7; 12 nucleotides match TRBD2. Germline trimming cut 5 bases from V and 6 bases from J; bases unmatched to any gene: 8. The CDR3 has 15 amino acids. CDR1 is MGHDK, CDR2 SYGVNS, per germline. The chain's CDR3 is CASSWNLAGGGEQYF. In DNA, the CDR3 is TGTGCCAGCAGTTGGAACCTAGCGGGAGGGGGCGAGCAGTACTTC.

V and J are TRBV7-3 and TRBJ1-6, with D tentatively TRBD1 (5 bases). The length of the CDR3 is 13 residues. V dropped 7 bases and J dropped 10 bases, with 14 bases sitting between them. The V gene's germline CDR1 is SGHTA and CDR2 FQGTGA. CDR3 sequence (DNA): TGTGCCAGCAACAATGGGGCAGGATCACCCCTCCACTTT. Its translation: CASNNGAGSPLHF.

The V and J genes are TRBV7-9 and TRBJ2-1; 8 positions match TRBD1. V trimming: 1 base; J trimming: 2 bases; junction bases outside the gene matches: 4. The germline gives CDR1 SEHNR, CDR2 FQNEAQ (reference sequence). CDR3 length equals 16 residues. Here the CDR3 DNA reads TGTGCCAGCAGCTTAGGTTCAGGGGGCCCCTACAATGAGCAGTTCTTC. This sequence encodes CASSLGSGGPYNEQFF.

V usage is TRBV5-1 and J usage is TRBJ2-1; 16 nucleotides align to TRBD2. Trimming removed 3 bases from V and 7 bases from J; junction bases left unmatched: 4. CDR1 SGHRS and CDR2 YFSETQ come from the germline V gene. CDR3 length: 16 amino acids. This chain's CDR3 is CASSWGTSGGANEQFF. Written as DNA, the CDR3 is TGCGCCAGCAGCTGGGGGACTAGCGGGGGGGCTAATGAGCAGTTCTTC.

The chain combines TRBV6-8 with TRBJ2-3; 8 bases fit TRBD2. This CDR3 region has 21 residues. The junction had 23 bases not matched to a gene; V was cut back by 2 bases and J by 4 bases. Germline V gene data show CDR1 as MNHGY and CDR2 as SAAAGT. The CDR3 reads CASSYTRTGLEYRGLSDTQYF. The CDR3 DNA sequence: TGTGCCAGCAGTTACACACGAACGGGACTAGAATACCGGGGGCTCTCAGATACGCAGTATTTT.

The rearrangement uses TRBV5-1 and TRBJ2-3; possible D gene TRBD1, 5 bases. The germline V gene encodes CDR1 SGHRS and CDR2 YFSETQ. The CDR3 runs 17 residues. V was clipped by 0 bases and J by 0 bases, with 14 bases between them. CDR3 residues: CASSLEGRRISTDTQYF. The CDR3, as DNA: TGCGCCAGCAGCTTGGAGGGGCGGCGGATTAGCACAGATACGCAGTATTTT.

The chain recombines TRBV19 with TRBJ2-7; 8 bases align to TRBD1. The CDR3 is made up of 15 amino acids. Per germline, CDR1 LNHDA and CDR2 SQIVND (reference sequence). J gave up 2 bases and V 6 bases, and 9 bases lay outside the gene matches. The CDR3 sequence: CASSPAGTGAYEQYF. CDR3 in DNA: TGTGCCAGTAGCCCCGCCGGGACAGGCGCCTACGAGCAGTACTTC.

This rearrangement joins TRBV5-1 to TRBJ2-5; D possibly corresponds to TRBD1 (6 bases). The germline gives CDR1 SGHRS, CDR2 YFSETQ. Trimming took off 1 base at V and 4 bases at J, with 17 bases between the two ends. This CDR3 has 16 amino acids. CDR3 amino acids: CASSLLQGKVLETQYF. The CDR3, as DNA: TGCGCCAGCAGCTTGCTACAGGGTAAAGTGTTAGAGACCCAGTACTTC.

The chain uses TRBV28 and TRBJ2-1; TRBD1 aligns across 7 bases. This CDR3 is built from 16 residues. Germline CDR1 and CDR2: MDHEN and SYDVKM. Trimming at V came to 6 bases and at J to 3 bases, leaving 11 bases not matched to a gene. CDR3 DNA: TGTGCCAGCAGGCAGCCGGGACAGCGTTTCTACAATGAGCAGTTCTTC. Protein: CASRQPGQRFYNEQFF.

This chain connects TRBV2 to TRBJ1-1, with 11 bases identical to TRBD1. Looked up from germline, CDR1 is SNHLY and CDR2 is FYNNEI. With 6 bases clipped from V and 3 bases from J, the junction kept 9 bases outside the gene matches. This CDR3 region has 16 residues. The CDR3 is CASRPGQGALYTEAFF. Written as DNA, the CDR3 is TGTGCCAGCAGACCTGGACAGGGGGCTCTTTACACTGAAGCTTTCTTT.